This TCR beta chain was identified during a study of T cells expressing NK-cell markers. Looking at the study overall: Serological testing identified most of the eight sequenced donors as HCMV-seropositive and one as seronegative.

The cDNA for TCR beta came from 5'RACE template switching with UMIs. TCRdb derives one entry per CDR3 protein from the 5' RACE reads, leaving out DNA. The sample includes about 150,000 distinct CDR3 sequences. CDR1 and CDR2 from the germline V gene are MNHEY and SVGAGI. This CDR3 is built from 17 residues. Note on this clonotype: The antigen remains undetermined.

The study's findings and limits: The contribution of dominant NKG2C+ clonotypes to CD8+ T cells in several donors was about 1.0-7.0%.

The chain is built from TRBV6-5 and TRBJ1-1. The sequence was obtained from a man in his late teens or twenties in good health. Sequencing was done on a sample of blood T cells: a sorted CD56 or NKG2C T cell subset, CD4+ or CD8+ T cells, or bulk PBMC T cells (not recorded which). The chain's CDR3 is CASSYVQGGTGGTEAFF.